This T cell receptor (beta chain) emerged from a study of T cell responses to AZD1222 COVID-19 vaccine. Whole-study findings and limits: Repertoires were obtained only post-peak T cell response. Donors skewed white British and female; clonal diversity was possibly underestimated. In the spike-specific TCR repertoire, nearly half reportedly target unmutated variant regions.

The CDR3 is 14 amino acids. Germline V CDR1 and CDR2: MNHEY, SVGAGI. Trimming pared 9 bases from V and 0 bases from J, leaving 9 bases between. Sequencing used immunoSEQ multiplex PCR; TCRdb keeps in-frame clones, though not all of them. The sample has tens of thousands of clones, more than 90% seen once. Turning to this clone: Its antigen is not known.

The receptor was derived from an adult in good health. The sample in question was peripheral blood, obtained on day 0 of AZD1222 vaccination. The genes are TRBV6-5 and TRBJ2-6; no clear D gene. The CDR3 region has the DNA TGTGCCAGTAATAGGGACTCTGGGGCCAACGTCCTGACTTTC. Its translation is CASNRDSGANVLTF.